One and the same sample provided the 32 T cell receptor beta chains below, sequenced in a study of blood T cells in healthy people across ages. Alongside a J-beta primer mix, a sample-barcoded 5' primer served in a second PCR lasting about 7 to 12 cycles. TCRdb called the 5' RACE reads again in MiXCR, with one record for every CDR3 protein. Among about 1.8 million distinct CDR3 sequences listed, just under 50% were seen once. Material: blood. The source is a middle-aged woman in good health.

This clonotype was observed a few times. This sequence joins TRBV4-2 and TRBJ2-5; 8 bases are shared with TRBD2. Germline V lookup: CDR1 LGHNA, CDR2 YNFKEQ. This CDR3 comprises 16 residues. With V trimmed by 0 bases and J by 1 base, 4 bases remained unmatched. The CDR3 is CASSQELAGIQETQYF. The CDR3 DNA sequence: TGTGCCAGCAGCCAAGAGCTAGCGGGCATCCAAGAGACCCAGTACTTC.

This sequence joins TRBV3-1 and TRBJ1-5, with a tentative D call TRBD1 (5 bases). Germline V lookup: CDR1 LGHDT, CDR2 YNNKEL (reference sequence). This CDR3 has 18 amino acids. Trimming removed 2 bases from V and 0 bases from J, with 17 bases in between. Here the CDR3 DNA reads TGTGCCAGCAGCCAACAGCCCCCTGACAGCCGTAGCAATCAGCCCCAGCATTTT. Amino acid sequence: CASSQQPPDSRSNQPQHF.

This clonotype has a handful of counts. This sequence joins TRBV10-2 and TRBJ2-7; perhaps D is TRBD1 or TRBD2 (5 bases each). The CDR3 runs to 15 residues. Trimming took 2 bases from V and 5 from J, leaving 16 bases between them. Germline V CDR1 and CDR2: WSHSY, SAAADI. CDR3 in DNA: TGCGCCAGCAGTGAGAGAGGGGTCCGGGGTAACGAGCAGTACTTC. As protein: CASSERGVRGNEQYF.

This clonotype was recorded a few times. CDR3 sequence (DNA): TGTGCCAGCAGTGACTCGGGGGGGCACAATGAGCAGTTCTTC. Its translation: CASSDSGGHNEQFF. This rearrangement joins TRBV6-4 to TRBJ2-1; a weak D match, TRBD2 (7 bases). The ends were cut back, 0 bases at V and 5 bases at J, with 8 bases in the middle. Germline-derived CDR1 and CDR2 are MRHNA and SNTAGT. The CDR3 covers 14 residues.

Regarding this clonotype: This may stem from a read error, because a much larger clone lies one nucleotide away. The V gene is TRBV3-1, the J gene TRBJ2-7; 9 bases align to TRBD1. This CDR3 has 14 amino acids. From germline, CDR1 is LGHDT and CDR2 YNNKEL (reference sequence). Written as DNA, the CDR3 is TGTGCCAGCAGCCGGGGACAGGGCTCCTACGGGCAGTACTTC. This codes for CASSRGQGSYGQYF.

CDR3 protein: CASSLYRDSPYYGYTF. DNA for the CDR3: TGTGCCAGCAGTTTGTACCGGGACAGCCCGTACTATGGCTACACCTTC. This chain links TRBV28 with TRBJ1-2; the match to TRBD1 covers 7 bases. CDR1 and CDR2 (germline): MDHEN, SYDVKM. Trimming took 3 bases from V and 3 from J; bases not matched to a gene: 10. This CDR3 has 16 residues.

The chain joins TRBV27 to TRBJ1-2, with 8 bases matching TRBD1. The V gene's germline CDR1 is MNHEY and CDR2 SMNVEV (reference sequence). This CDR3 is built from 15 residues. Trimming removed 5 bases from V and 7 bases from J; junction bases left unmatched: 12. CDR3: CASSPRKTGESGYTF. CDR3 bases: TGTGCCAGCAGTCCTAGGAAGACAGGGGAGTCTGGCTACACCTTC.

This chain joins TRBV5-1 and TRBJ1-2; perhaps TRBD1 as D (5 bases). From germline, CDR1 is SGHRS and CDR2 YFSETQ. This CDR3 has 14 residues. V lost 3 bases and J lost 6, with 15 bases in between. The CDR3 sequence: CASSSQAGQDGYTF. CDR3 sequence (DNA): TGCGCCAGCAGCTCCCAAGCAGGGCAAGATGGCTACACCTTC. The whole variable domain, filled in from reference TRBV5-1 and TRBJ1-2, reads KAGVTQTPRYLIKTRGQQVTLSCSPISGHRSVSWYQQTPGQGLQFLFEYFSETQRNKGNFPGRFSGRQFSNSRSEMNVSTLELGDSALYLCASSSQAGQDGYTFGSGTRLTVV.

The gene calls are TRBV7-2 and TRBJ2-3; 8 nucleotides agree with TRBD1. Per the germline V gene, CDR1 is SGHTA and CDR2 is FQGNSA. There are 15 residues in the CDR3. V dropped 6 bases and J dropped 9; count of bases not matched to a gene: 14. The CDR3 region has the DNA TGTGCCAGCAGTCGTTCAGGGGGCGCGGTATGGACGCAGTATTTT. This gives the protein CASSRSGGAVWTQYF.

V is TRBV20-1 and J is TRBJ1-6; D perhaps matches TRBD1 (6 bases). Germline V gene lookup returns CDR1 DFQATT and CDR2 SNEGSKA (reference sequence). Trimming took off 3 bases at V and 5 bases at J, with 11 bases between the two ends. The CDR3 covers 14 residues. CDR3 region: CSARGTLNNSPLHF. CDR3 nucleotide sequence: TGCAGTGCTAGGGGGACACTGAATAATTCACCCCTCCACTTT.

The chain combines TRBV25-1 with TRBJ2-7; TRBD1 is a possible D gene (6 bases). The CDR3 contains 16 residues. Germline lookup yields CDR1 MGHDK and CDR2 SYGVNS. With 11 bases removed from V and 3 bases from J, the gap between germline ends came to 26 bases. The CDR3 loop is CAGSNPGHRRVYEQYF. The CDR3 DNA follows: TGTGCCGGGAGTAATCCGGGACACCGCCGCGTCTACGAGCAGTACTTC.

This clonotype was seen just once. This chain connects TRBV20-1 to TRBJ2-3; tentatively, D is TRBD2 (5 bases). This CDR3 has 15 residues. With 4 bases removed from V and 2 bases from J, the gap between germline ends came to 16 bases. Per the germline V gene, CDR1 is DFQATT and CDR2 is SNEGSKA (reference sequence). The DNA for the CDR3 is TGCAGTGCTAAGGACGGACGAGGGCCCACAGATACGCAGTATTTT. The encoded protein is CSAKDGRGPTDTQYF.

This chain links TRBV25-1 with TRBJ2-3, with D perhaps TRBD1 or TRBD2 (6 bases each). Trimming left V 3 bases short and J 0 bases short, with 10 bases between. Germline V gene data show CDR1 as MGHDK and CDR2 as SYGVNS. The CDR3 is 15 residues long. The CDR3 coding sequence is TGTGCCAGCAGTGATGTAGGGGGGAGCACAGATACGCAGTATTTT. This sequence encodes CASSDVGGSTDTQYF.

The CDR3 reads CASQTRGALYEQYF. CDR3 DNA: TGTGCCAGCCAAACTCGGGGGGCGCTGTACGAGCAGTACTTC. The chain combines TRBV6-6 with TRBJ2-7, with D maybe TRBD2 (7 bases). Germline-derived CDR1 and CDR2 are MNHNY and SVGAGI (reference sequence). V was pared by 8 bases and J by 4 bases, with 18 bases between. This CDR3 contains 14 residues.

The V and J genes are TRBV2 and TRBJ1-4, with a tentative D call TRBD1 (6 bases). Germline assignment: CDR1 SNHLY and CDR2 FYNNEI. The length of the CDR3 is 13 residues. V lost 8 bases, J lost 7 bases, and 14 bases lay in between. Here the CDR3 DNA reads TGTGCCAGCCTTCGGGGGCTAGGTGAAAAACTGTTTTTT. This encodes CASLRGLGEKLFF.

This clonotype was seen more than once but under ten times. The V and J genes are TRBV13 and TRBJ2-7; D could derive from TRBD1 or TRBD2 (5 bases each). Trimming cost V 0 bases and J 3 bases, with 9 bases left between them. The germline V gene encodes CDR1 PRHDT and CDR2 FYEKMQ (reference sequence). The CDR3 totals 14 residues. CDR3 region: CASSLGGDGYEQYF. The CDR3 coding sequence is TGTGCCAGCAGCTTAGGGGGGGATGGCTACGAGCAGTACTTC.

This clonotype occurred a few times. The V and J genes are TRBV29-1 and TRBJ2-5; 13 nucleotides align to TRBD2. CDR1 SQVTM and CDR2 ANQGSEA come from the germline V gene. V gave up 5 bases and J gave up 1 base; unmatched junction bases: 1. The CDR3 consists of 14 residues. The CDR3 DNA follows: TGCAGCGTTCGACTAGCGGGGGGCCAAGAGACCCAGTACTTC. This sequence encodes CSVRLAGGQETQYF.

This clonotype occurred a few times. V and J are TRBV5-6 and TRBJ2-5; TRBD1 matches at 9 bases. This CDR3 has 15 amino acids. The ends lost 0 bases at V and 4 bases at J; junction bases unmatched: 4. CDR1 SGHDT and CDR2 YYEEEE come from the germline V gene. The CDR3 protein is CASSLAEDRGETQYF. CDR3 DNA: TGTGCCAGCAGCTTGGCGGAGGACAGGGGAGAGACCCAGTACTTC.

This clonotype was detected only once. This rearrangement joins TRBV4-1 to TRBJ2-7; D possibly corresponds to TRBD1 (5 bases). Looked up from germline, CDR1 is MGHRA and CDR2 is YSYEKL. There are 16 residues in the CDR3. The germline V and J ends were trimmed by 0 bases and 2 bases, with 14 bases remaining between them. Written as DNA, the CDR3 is TGCGCCAGCAGCCAAGATATTGGGGCGCCTACCTACGAGCAGTACTTC. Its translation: CASSQDIGAPTYEQYF.

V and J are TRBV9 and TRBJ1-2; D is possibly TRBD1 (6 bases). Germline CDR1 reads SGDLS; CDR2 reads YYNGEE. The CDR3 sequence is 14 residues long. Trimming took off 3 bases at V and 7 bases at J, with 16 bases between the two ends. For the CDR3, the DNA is TGTGCCAGCAGCGCTGTGGCAGGGGAGGGTGGCTACACCTTC. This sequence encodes CASSAVAGEGGYTF. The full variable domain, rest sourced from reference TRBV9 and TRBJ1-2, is DSGVTQTPKHLITATGQRVTLRCSPRSGDLSVYWYQQSLDQGLQFLIQYYNGEERAKGNILERFSAQQFPDLHSELNLSSLELGDSALYFCASSAVAGEGGYTFGSGTRLTVV.

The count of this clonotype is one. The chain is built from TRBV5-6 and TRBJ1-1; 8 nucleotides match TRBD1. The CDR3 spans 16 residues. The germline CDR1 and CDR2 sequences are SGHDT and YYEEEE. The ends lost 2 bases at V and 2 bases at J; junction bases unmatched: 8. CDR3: CASSFPETGENTEAFF. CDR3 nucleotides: TGTGCCAGCAGCTTTCCGGAGACAGGGGAAAACACTGAAGCTTTCTTT.

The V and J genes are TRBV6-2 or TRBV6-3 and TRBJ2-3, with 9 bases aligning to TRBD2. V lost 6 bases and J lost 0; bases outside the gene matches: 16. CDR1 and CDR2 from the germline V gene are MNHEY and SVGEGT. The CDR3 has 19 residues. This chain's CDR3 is CASRRPGRRTSESTDTQYF. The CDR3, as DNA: TGTGCCAGCAGACGGCCGGGACGGAGGACTAGCGAGAGCACAGATACGCAGTATTTT.

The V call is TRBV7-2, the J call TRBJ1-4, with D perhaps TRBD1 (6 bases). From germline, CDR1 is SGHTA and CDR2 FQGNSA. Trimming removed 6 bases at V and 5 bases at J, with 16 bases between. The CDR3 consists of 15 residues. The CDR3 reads CASSGGRRLNEKLFF. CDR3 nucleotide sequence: TGTGCCAGCAGTGGGGGCCGCCGATTAAATGAAAAACTGTTTTTT. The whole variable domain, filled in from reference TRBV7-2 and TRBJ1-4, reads GAGVSQSPSNKVTEKGKDVELRCDPISGHTALYWYRQSLGQGLEFLIYFQGNSAPDKSGLPSDRFSAERTGGSVSTLTIQRTQQEDSAVYLCASSGGRRLNEKLFFGSGTQLSVL.

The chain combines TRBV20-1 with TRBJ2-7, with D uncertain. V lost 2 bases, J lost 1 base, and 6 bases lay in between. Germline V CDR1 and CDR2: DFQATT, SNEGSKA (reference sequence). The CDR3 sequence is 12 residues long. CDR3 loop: CSARYLSYEQYF. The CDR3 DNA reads TGCAGTGCTAGATATTTGTCCTACGAGCAGTACTTC.

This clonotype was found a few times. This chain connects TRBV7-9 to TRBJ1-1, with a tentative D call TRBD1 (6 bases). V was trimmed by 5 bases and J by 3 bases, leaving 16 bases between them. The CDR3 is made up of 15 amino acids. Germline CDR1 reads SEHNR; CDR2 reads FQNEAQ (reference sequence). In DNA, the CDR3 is TGTGCCAGCAGCCCAAAAAAGGGGGTTGACACTGAAGCTTTCTTT. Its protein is CASSPKKGVDTEAFF.

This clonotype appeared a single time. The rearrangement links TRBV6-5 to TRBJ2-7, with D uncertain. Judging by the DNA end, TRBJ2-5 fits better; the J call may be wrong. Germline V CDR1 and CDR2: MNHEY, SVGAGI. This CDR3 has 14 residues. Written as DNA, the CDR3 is TGTGCCAGCAGTTTCGGCAGCGTACGAGAGACCCAGTACTTC. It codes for CASSFGSVRETQYF.

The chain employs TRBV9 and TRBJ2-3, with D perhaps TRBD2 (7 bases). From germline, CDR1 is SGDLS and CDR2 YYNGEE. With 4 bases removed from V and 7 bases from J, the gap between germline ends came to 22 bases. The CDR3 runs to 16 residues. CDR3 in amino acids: CASSTGGLDRRNTQYF. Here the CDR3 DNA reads TGTGCCAGCAGCACGGGGGGCCTCGACCGCCGGAATACGCAGTATTTT.

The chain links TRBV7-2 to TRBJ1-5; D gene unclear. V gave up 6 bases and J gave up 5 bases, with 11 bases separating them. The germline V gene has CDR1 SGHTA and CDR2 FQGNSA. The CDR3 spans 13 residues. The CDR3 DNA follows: TGTGCCAGCAGGCGGACGGCCGATCAGCCCCAGCATTTT. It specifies CASRRTADQPQHF.

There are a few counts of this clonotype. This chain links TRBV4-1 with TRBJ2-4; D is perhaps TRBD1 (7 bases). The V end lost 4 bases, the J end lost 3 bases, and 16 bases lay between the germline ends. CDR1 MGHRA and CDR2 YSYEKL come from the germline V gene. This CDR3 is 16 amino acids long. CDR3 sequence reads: CASSPLNRGGKNIQYF. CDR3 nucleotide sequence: TGCGCCAGCAGCCCACTGAACAGGGGAGGCAAAAACATTCAGTACTTC.

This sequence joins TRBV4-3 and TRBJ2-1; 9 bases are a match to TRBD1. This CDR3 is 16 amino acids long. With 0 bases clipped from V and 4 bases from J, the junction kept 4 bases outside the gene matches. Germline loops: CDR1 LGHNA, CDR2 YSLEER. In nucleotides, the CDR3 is TGCGCCAGCAGCCAAGAAGACAGGGGGGTGTACAATGAGCAGTTCTTC. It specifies CASSQEDRGVYNEQFF.

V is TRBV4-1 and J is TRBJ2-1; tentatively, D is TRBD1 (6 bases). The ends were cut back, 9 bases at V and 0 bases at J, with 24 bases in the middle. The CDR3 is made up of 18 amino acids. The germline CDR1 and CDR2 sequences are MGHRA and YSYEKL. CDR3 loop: CASTNAPAGASSYNEQFF. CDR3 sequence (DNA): TGCGCCAGTACCAACGCCCCCGCAGGGGCTAGCTCCTACAATGAGCAGTTCTTC.

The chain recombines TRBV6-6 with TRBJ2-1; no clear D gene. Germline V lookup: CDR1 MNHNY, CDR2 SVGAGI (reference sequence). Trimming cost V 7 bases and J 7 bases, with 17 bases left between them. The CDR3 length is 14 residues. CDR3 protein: CASTKGPVTNEQFF. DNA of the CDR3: TGTGCCAGCACAAAGGGCCCGGTCACGAATGAGCAGTTCTTC.